The clone carrying this T cell receptor beta chain came up many times. Its antigen remains unidentified. Mismatch with germline at one junction end may stem from a read error. This specimen comes from a study of T-cell memory formation after mild COVID-19. Study-wide results and caveats: Some responding clones appeared in pre-infection memory, suggesting cross-reactive memory joined.

Per the germline V gene, CDR1 is SGHRS and CDR2 is YFSETQ. CDR3 size: 17 residues. TCRdb independently ran MiXCR on the 5' RACE reads; one entry per CDR3 protein. This table holds approximately 150,000 distinct CDR3 sequences, approximately 14% found once. Sequencing was done on a sample of PBMCs or a T cell subset sorted from them (not recorded which). The receptor was derived from an adult woman who had mild COVID-19 (a few samples of this study predate the infection). Cell type and time point are not known. The rearrangement uses TRBV5-1 and TRBJ2-7; TRBD2 matches at 14 bases. The CDR3 DNA reads as TGCGCCAGCAGCGACTCGGGACTAGCGGGAGTCTCCGACGAGCAGTACTTC. It codes for CASSDSGLAGVSDEQYF.